Listed below are T cell receptor beta chains from one sample, sequenced in a study of T cell changes during pregnancy in multiple sclerosis. The table came from immunoSEQ multiplex PCR; TCRdb's copy has only in-frame clones and leaves some out. The profile shows some 85,000 clones, approximately 94% of them singletons. The sample was peripheral blood, taken in the third trimester of pregnancy. The receptors shown here come from a female donor with multiple sclerosis, enrolled in a pregnancy study. CDR3s include the opening cysteine and the closing phenylalanine or tryptophan. The D gene is left open where the match is weak. Size values are once, few and many counts, or a class for expanded clones, and some rows have none.

clone size: .
V gene: TRBV6-5
D gene: .
J gene: TRBJ2-1
CDR3 DNA: TGTGCCAGCAGTTCCTCGGGAGCCCCCTACAATGAGCAGTTCTTC
CDR3 protein: CASSSSGAPYNEQFF

clone size: once
V gene: TRBV30
D gene: TRBD2
J gene: TRBJ2-7
CDR3 DNA: TGTGCCTGGAGTCCGACGGGGGGGGGAGGGCCCTACGAGCAGTACTTC
CDR3 protein: CAWSPTGGGGPYEQYF

clone size: .
V gene: TRBV5-1
D gene: .
J gene: TRBJ2-1
CDR3 DNA: TGCGCCAGCAGCTTGTTGGGGCAAGACGCCTACAATGAGCAGTTCTTC
CDR3 protein: CASSLLGQDAYNEQFF

clone size: .
V gene: TRBV7-8
D gene: .
J gene: TRBJ2-3
CDR3 DNA: TGTGCCAGCAGGGTAGACTACGCCACAGATACGCAGTATTTT
CDR3 protein: CASRVDYATDTQYF

clone size: once
V gene: TRBV19
D gene: .
J gene: TRBJ2-7
CDR3 DNA: TGTGCCAGTACCTCCGACGGGGGCTACGAGCAGTACTTC
CDR3 protein: CASTSDGGYEQYF

clone size: .
V gene: TRBV18
D gene: TRBD1
J gene: TRBJ2-7
CDR3 DNA: TGTGCCAGCTCACGGACAGGGGGCTACGAGCAGTACTTC
CDR3 protein: CASSRTGGYEQYF

clone size: .
V gene: TRBV5-6
D gene: .
J gene: TRBJ2-7
CDR3 DNA: TGTGCCAGCAGCTGGCGACAGGACTACGAGCAGTACTTC
CDR3 protein: CASSWRQDYEQYF

clone size: .
V gene: TRBV19
D gene: TRBD1
J gene: TRBJ1-1
CDR3 DNA: TGTGCCAGTAGCAACAGGGGAGTGACTGAAGCTTTCTTT
CDR3 protein: CASSNRGVTEAFF

clone size: .
V gene: TRBV30
D gene: .
J gene: TRBJ1-2
CDR3 DNA: TGTGCCTGGAGTCGAGTCCCTAAAGGCTACACCTTC
CDR3 protein: CAWSRVPKGYTF

clone size: .
V gene: TRBV28
D gene: .
J gene: TRBJ2-1
CDR3 DNA: TGTGCCAGCAGTTTGACAGCCTCTCGGGACAATGAGCAGTTCTTC
CDR3 protein: CASSLTASRDNEQFF

clone size: .
V gene: TRBV6-5
D gene: .
J gene: TRBJ1-2
CDR3 DNA: TGTGCCAGCAGTTTCCTCCGGGACACCCGCTACACCTTC
CDR3 protein: CASSFLRDTRYTF

clone size: .
V gene: TRBV19
D gene: .
J gene: TRBJ1-1
CDR3 DNA: TGTGCCAGTAGACTCCGGGGTCCCCCCAGCACTGAAGCTTTCTTT
CDR3 protein: CASRLRGPPSTEAFF

clone size: .
V gene: TRBV28
D gene: TRBD1
J gene: TRBJ1-2
CDR3 DNA: TGTGCCAGCAGCCCCGGGACAGGTGGGCACTTC
CDR3 protein: CASSPGTGGHF

clone size: once
V gene: TRBV19
D gene: TRBD2
J gene: TRBJ2-5
CDR3 DNA: TGTGCCAGTAGTGCTCGACGACTAGCGGACCAAGAGACCCAGTACTTC
CDR3 protein: CASSARRLADQETQYF

clone size: .
V gene: TRBV4-3
D gene: TRBD2
J gene: TRBJ2-7
CDR3 DNA: TGCGCCAGCAGCCAAGATCGGGGACTAGTTTCCGAGCAGTACTTC
CDR3 protein: CASSQDRGLVSEQYF

clone size: .
V gene: TRBV19
D gene: .
J gene: TRBJ1-1
CDR3 DNA: TGTGCCAGTAGTCCACTCAGGGTAACTGAAGCTTTCTTT
CDR3 protein: CASSPLRVTEAFF

clone size: .
V gene: TRBV5-1
D gene: TRBD1
J gene: TRBJ2-3
CDR3 DNA: TGCGCCAGCAGCACCGGGACAGGGGTGGTAGATACGCAGTATTTT
CDR3 protein: CASSTGTGVVDTQYF

clone size: .
V gene: TRBV4-3
D gene: TRBD2
J gene: TRBJ2-1
CDR3 DNA: TGCGCCAGCAGCCCCCGCGGGGGACGCTACAATGAGCAGTTCTTC
CDR3 protein: CASSPRGGRYNEQFF

clone size: .
V gene: TRBV14
D gene: .
J gene: TRBJ1-1
CDR3 DNA: TGTGCCAGCACTACTCACAGGGTCACTGAAGCTTTCTTT
CDR3 protein: CASTTHRVTEAFF

clone size: .
V gene: TRBV7-9
D gene: .
J gene: TRBJ1-5
CDR3 DNA: TGTGCCAGCAGCTCCCAAAATCAGCCCCAGCATTTT
CDR3 protein: CASSSQNQPQHF

clone size: .
V gene: TRBV9
D gene: TRBD1
J gene: TRBJ2-2
CDR3 DNA: TGTGCCAGCAGCGCAGACAGGGTCGGCACCGGGGAGCTGTTTTTT
CDR3 protein: CASSADRVGTGELFF

clone size: .
V gene: TRBV28
D gene: TRBD2
J gene: TRBJ2-7
CDR3 DNA: TGTGCCAGCAGTTTTGGTAGCGGGAGTCCCGAGCAGTACTTC
CDR3 protein: CASSFGSGSPEQYF

clone size: .
V gene: TRBV7-8
D gene: .
J gene: TRBJ2-3
CDR3 DNA: TGTGCCAGCAGCTTCATAGGGGGTTCAACAGATACGCAGTATTTT
CDR3 protein: CASSFIGGSTDTQYF

clone size: .
V gene: TRBV5-1
D gene: TRBD1
J gene: TRBJ2-1
CDR3 DNA: TGCGCCAGCAGGCTAAACCCCCACACAGGGGGCACCTACAATGAGCAGTTCTTC
CDR3 protein: CASRLNPHTGGTYNEQFF

clone size: .
V gene: TRBV27
D gene: TRBD1
J gene: TRBJ1-2
CDR3 DNA: TGTGCCAGCAGCCCAAGACACAGGGGAGGTGGCTACACCTTC
CDR3 protein: CASSPRHRGGGYTF

clone size: .
V gene: TRBV27
D gene: TRBD2
J gene: TRBJ2-1
CDR3 DNA: TGTGCCAGCAGTTTCGTCGTGGGGGGGGAGCAGTTCTTC
CDR3 protein: CASSFVVGGEQFF

clone size: .
V gene: TRBV19
D gene: .
J gene: TRBJ1-1
CDR3 DNA: TGTGCCAGTAGTATGGGGGCATCTGAAGCTTTCTTT
CDR3 protein: CASSMGASEAFF

clone size: once
V gene: TRBV11-2
D gene: .
J gene: TRBJ1-1
CDR3 DNA: TGTGCCAGCAGCCCAGAAGCTTTCTTT
CDR3 protein: CASSPEAFF

clone size: .
V gene: TRBV25-1
D gene: TRBD1
J gene: TRBJ1-2
CDR3 DNA: TGTGCCAGCAGTGACGGGACAGCCTTCGGTGGCTACACCTTC
CDR3 protein: CASSDGTAFGGYTF

clone size: .
V gene: TRBV19
D gene: .
J gene: TRBJ2-1
CDR3 DNA: TGTGCCAGTAGTACCATCGGGGGACGGATCAATGAGCAGTTCTTC
CDR3 protein: CASSTIGGRINEQFF

clone size: .
V gene: TRBV6-5
D gene: TRBD1
J gene: TRBJ1-2
CDR3 DNA: TGTGCCAGCAGTTTACAGGGGGTAACTGGCTACACCTTC
CDR3 protein: CASSLQGVTGYTF

clone size: once
V gene: TRBV7-6
D gene: TRBD1
J gene: TRBJ2-2
CDR3 DNA: TGTGCCAGCAGCTTAGGGTCGACAGGGGGCACCGGGGAGCTGTTTTTT
CDR3 protein: CASSLGSTGGTGELFF